The 12 T cell receptor beta chains presented below share a single source sample, sequenced in a study of blood T cell repertoires in COVID-19. The repertoire was sequenced with immunoSEQ multiplex PCR; TCRdb's copy has only in-frame clones and lacks some. The sample contains 250,000 to 400,000 clones, about 90% of which appear only once. The sample taken for sequencing was peripheral blood. These receptors all stem from a woman in her 30s with COVID-19, enrolled during active disease.

The chain recombines TRBV4-2 with TRBJ2-7; TRBD2 matches at 12 bases. V was clipped by 4 bases and J by 0 bases; unmatched bases: 10. The CDR3 consists of 18 residues. The germline CDR1 and CDR2 sequences are LGHNA and YNFKEQ. The CDR3, as DNA: TGTGCCAGCAGCCCCGTACCGGGACTAGCGGGCGGCTCCTACGAGCAGTACTTC. The encoded protein is CASSPVPGLAGGSYEQYF.

The chain combines TRBV3-1 (or the pseudogene TRBV3-2) with TRBJ2-3, with a possible D match to TRBD2 (8 bases). V gave up 0 bases and J gave up 0 bases, with 22 bases separating them. CDR1 is LGHDT and CDR2 is YNNKEL in the germline V gene (reference sequence). The length of the CDR3 is 20 residues. This CDR3 is CASSQDPGGQGVHSTDTQYF. The CDR3 DNA is TGTGCCAGCAGCCAAGATCCGGGAGGGCAGGGGGTGCATAGCACAGATACGCAGTATTTT.

V gene TRBV7-9 combines with J gene TRBJ2-7; D is perhaps TRBD2 (5 bases). This CDR3 has 15 residues. Germline CDR1 SEHNR, CDR2 FQNEAQ (reference sequence). V was clipped by 2 bases and J by 6 bases, with 17 bases between them. As DNA, the CDR3 is TGTGCCAGCAGCTTACCCCCCGGGGTTGTTAGCGAGCAGTACTTC. Protein product: CASSLPPGVVSEQYF. Combining the CDR3 with reference TRBV7-9 and TRBJ2-7 gives the whole variable domain DTGVSQNPRHKITKRGQNVTFRCDPISEHNRLYWYRQTLGQGPEFLTYFQNEAQLEKSRLLSDRFSAERPKGSFSTLEIQRTEQGDSAMYLCASSLPPGVVSEQYFGPGTRLTVT.

The V and J genes are TRBV19 and TRBJ1-2, with 7 bases aligning to TRBD1. The germline CDR1 and CDR2 sequences are LNHDA and SQIVND (reference sequence). The CDR3 spans 13 residues. The ends lost 0 bases at V and 7 bases at J; junction bases unmatched: 2. DNA for the CDR3: TGTGCCAGTAGTATAGACAGGGGGACTGGCTACACCTTC. As protein: CASSIDRGTGYTF.

This chain connects TRBV29-1 to TRBJ2-3; weak D call: TRBD2 (6 bases). Trimming left V 5 bases short and J 6 bases short, with 9 bases between. Germline V gene data show CDR1 as SQVTM and CDR2 as ANQGSEA. This CDR3 contains 11 residues. The CDR3 sequence is CSVKSGDTQYF. The CDR3 DNA reads TGCAGCGTTAAAAGCGGGGATACGCAGTATTTT.

The rearrangement uses TRBV5-8 and TRBJ1-1; perhaps TRBD1 as D (6 bases). CDR1 SGHTS and CDR2 YDEGEE come from the germline V gene. This CDR3 contains 13 residues. Trimming removed 0 bases at V and 8 bases at J, with 11 bases between. In DNA form, the CDR3 reads TGTGCCAGCAGCTTGGGGTGGGACATCGAAGCTTTCTTT. Protein sequence: CASSLGWDIEAFF.

In this sample, this clone turned up once. CDR3 nucleotides: TGTGCCATCAGTGAGGGACTAGGGACAGGTGGAAATCAGCCCCAGCATTTT. Translating gives CAISEGLGTGGNQPQHF. This rearrangement joins TRBV10-3 to TRBJ1-5; 8 nucleotides align to TRBD1. Germline V gene lookup returns CDR1 ENHRY and CDR2 SYGVKD. The CDR3 runs 17 residues. The trim removed 2 bases at V and 4 bases at J, leaving 10 bases unmatched.

The chain uses TRBV10-3 and TRBJ1-1; no clear D gene. V was shortened by 4 bases and J by 1 base, with 10 bases between the two germline ends. Germline V gives CDR1 ENHRY, CDR2 SYGVKD. The CDR3 extends over 14 amino acids. The CDR3 reads CAISVQPQNTEAFF. In DNA, the CDR3 is TGTGCCATCAGTGTACAGCCACAGAACACTGAAGCTTTCTTT.

CDR3 amino acids: CASGPRGGTEAFF. The CDR3 DNA sequence: TGTGCTAGTGGTCCTCGGGGGGGCACTGAAGCTTTCTTT. This chain connects TRBV12-5 to TRBJ1-1; the D gene is possibly TRBD1 (5 bases). The length of the CDR3 is 13 residues. V was shortened by 5 bases and J by 4 bases, with 11 bases between the two germline ends. Germline-derived CDR1 and CDR2 are LGHNT and FRNRAP.

In DNA, the CDR3 is TGTGCCAGCAGCCCCGGACAGATGAACACTGAAGCTTTCTTT. Protein: CASSPGQMNTEAFF. The V call is TRBV7-9, the J call TRBJ1-1; D possibly corresponds to TRBD1 (6 bases). V was pared by 5 bases and J by 0 bases, with 10 bases between. The CDR3 covers 14 residues. Germline V gene data show CDR1 as SEHNR and CDR2 as FQNEAQ (reference sequence). Looking up the rest from reference TRBV7-9 and TRBJ1-1 gives the full variable domain: DTGVSQNPRHKITKRGQNVTFRCDPISEHNRLYWYRQTLGQGPEFLTYFQNEAQLEKSRLLSDRFSAERPKGSFSTLEIQRTEQGDSAMYLCASSPGQMNTEAFFGQGTRLTVV.

The chain joins TRBV19 to TRBJ2-1; 13 bases map to TRBD2. The CDR3 sequence is 21 residues long. The germline V gene encodes CDR1 LNHDA and CDR2 SQIVND (reference sequence). The trim removed 6 bases at V and 4 bases at J, leaving 21 bases unmatched. The CDR3 protein is CASRAFLRDRGLAGVYNEQFF. Written as DNA, the CDR3 is TGTGCCAGTAGGGCCTTTTTACGGGACCGCGGACTAGCGGGGGTATACAATGAGCAGTTCTTC. The variable domain in full, with the rest retrieved from reference TRBV19 and TRBJ2-1, is DGGITQSPKYLFRKEGQNVTLSCEQNLNHDAMYWYRQDPGQGLRLIYYSQIVNDFQKGDIAEGYSVSREKKESFPLTVTSAQKNPTAFYLCASRAFLRDRGLAGVYNEQFFGPGTRLTVL.

The gene calls are TRBV2 and TRBJ1-5, with 7 bases fitting TRBD1. After removal of 2 bases from V and 2 bases from J, the junction contained 3 bases not matched to a gene. The CDR3 is made up of 15 amino acids. The germline V gene has CDR1 SNHLY and CDR2 FYNNEI. The CDR3 DNA follows: TGTGCCAGCAGTGAACGGGGACAGCGCAATCAGCCCCAGCATTTT. It codes for CASSERGQRNQPQHF.